Below, one T cell receptor (beta chain) is given with its context. The antigen it binds to is not known. Per-base quality was not reported, and no clone a single base away is much larger than it. The data originate from a study of blood T cell repertoires in COVID-19 (dated by TCRdb to the early 2020s). Broadly, across the study: The collaborator samples originated in the United States, Italy and Spain and spanned the acute and convalescent phases of COVID-19. Samples were obtained from the ongoing ImmuneRACE study (first 160 participants) and from about 1,300 subjects provided by 6 global collaborators. HLA class I and class II types, where available, came from metadata supplied by the sample provider rather than from assay-based typing. The repertoires were made available in a free public database intended to serve as a resource for research on the immune response to SARS-CoV-2. The sample metadata nearly always contained a de-identified subject ID, COVID-19 status, age in years and sex. Deeply sampled blood TCRbeta repertoires from subjects exposed to, actively infected with, or recovered from COVID-19 were included in the dataset. The prospective study material was composed of cDNA or gDNA derived from T cells, B-cell-depleted T cells, or PBMCs. General findings and caveats noted by the study authors: The amount of clinical and demographic metadata varied by source and participant and was provided uncurated.

TCRbeta CDR3 regions were amplified from genomic DNA using the immunoSEQ Assay, a bias-controlled multiplex PCR. The paper's data handling went like this. Within the assay, amplification of reference gene primers was used to estimate how many nucleated cells each sample contained. Sequence reads were collapsed and filtered to measure the absolute abundance of every unique TCRbeta CDR3 rearrangement. Productive Simpson clonality was computed per sample as the square root of Simpson's diversity index over productive rearrangements. TCRdb stores this immuneACCESS table with in-frame sequences only. Part of the clones is absent; in the studies checked, under half of the shortfall reflects unresolved V genes, and no reason is known for the rest. D and trimming were read from the DNA, whereas the V and J calls and clone size are those reported in that table. This sample comprises approximately 150,000 clones, just under 85% of them detected only once. The ten largest clonotypes hold approximately 2.6% of the sample.

The cysteine opens and the phenylalanine closes a CDR3 of 13 amino acids. Only the CDR3 region is kept as DNA, spanning 39 bases read in frame from base 1. Via the germline V gene, CDR1 is SNHLY and CDR2 FYNNEI. Relative to germline, V is missing 6 bases and J is missing 7 bases, with 5 bases of the junction outside any gene match. At one collaborating source in Seattle, patients were enrolled during active infection and were followed longitudinally through the course of disease. The collaborating institutions used their own protocols to collect whole blood in K2EDTA tubes. For TCRbeta analysis, collaborators shipped samples as frozen whole blood, isolated PBMCs, or DNA extracted from either of those sample types.

The V and J segments used are TRBV2 and TRBJ1-2; 10 central bases correspond to TRBD1. The TCR comes from a woman of 80 years or more with COVID-19, enrolled during active disease. Sequencing was performed on peripheral blood. The CDR3 sequence is CASRRQGAAGYTF. The DNA is TGTGCCAGCAGGAGACAGGGGGCTGCTGGCTACACCTTC.